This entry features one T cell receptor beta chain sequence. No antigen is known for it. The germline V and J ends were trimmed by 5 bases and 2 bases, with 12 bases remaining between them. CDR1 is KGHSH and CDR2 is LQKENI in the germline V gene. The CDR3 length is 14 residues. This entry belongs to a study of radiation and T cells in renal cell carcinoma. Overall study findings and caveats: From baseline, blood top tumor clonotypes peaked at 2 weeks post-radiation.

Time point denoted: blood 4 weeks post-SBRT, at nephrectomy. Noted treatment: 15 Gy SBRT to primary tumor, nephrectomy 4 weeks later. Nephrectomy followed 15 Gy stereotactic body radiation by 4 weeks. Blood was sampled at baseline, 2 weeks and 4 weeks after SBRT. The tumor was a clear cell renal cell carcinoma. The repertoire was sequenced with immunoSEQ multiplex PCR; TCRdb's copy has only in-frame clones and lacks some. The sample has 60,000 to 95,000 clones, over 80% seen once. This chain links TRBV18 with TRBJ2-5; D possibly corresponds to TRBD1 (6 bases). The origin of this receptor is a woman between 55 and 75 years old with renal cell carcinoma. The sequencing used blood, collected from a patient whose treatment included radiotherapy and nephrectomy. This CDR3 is CASSRTATQETQYF. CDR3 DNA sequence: TGTGCCAGCTCAAGGACAGCAACTCAAGAGACCCAGTACTTC. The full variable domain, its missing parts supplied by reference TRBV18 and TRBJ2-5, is NAGVMQNPRHLVRRRGQEARLRCSPMKGHSHVYWYRQLPEEGLKFMVYLQKENIIDESGMPKERFSAEFPKEGPSILRIQQVVRGDSAAYFCASSRTATQETQYFGPGTRLLVL.